A selection of T cell receptor beta chains follows, all from one sample in a study of beta chain features in type 1 diabetes. The data were produced by immunoSEQ multiplex PCR, yet TCRdb's version contains in-frame clones alone and is incomplete. The sample has roughly 300,000 clones, 8% seen once. What was sequenced was central memory CD4+ T cells from blood. Every receptor here comes from a woman younger than 35 in good health. Both conserved end residues are part of each CDR3. Each record gives: V gene, CDR3 length, J gene, CDR3 protein.

V gene: TRBV11-1; CDR3 length: 14; J gene: TRBJ1-2; CDR3 protein: CASSPTTGGYGYTF
V gene: TRBV7-9; CDR3 length: 15; J gene: TRBJ2-1; CDR3 protein: CASSFQAGEVNEQFF
V gene: TRBV10-2; CDR3 length: 14; J gene: TRBJ2-5; CDR3 protein: CASRTGHNQETQYF
V gene: TRBV28; CDR3 length: 14; J gene: TRBJ2-5; CDR3 protein: CASSPLGVTETQYF
V gene: TRBV9; CDR3 length: 14; J gene: TRBJ1-1; CDR3 protein: CASSVAPFFSEAFF
V gene: TRBV15; CDR3 length: 14; J gene: TRBJ2-7; CDR3 protein: CATSTLAGAYEQYF
V gene: TRBV6-6; CDR3 length: 12; J gene: TRBJ2-1; CDR3 protein: CASSYTAGEQFF
V gene: TRBV9; CDR3 length: 14; J gene: TRBJ2-3; CDR3 protein: CASSAGQLTDTQYF
V gene: TRBV6-6; CDR3 length: 15; J gene: TRBJ2-7; CDR3 protein: CASRADSSYSNEQYF
V gene: TRBV5-1; CDR3 length: 14; J gene: TRBJ1-5; CDR3 protein: CASSLTGENQPQHF
V gene: TRBV7-2; CDR3 length: 14; J gene: TRBJ1-2; CDR3 protein: CASSLEAAAYGYTF
V gene: TRBV5-6; CDR3 length: 17; J gene: TRBJ2-3; CDR3 protein: CASSSRAGTGSTDTQYF
V gene: TRBV4-2; CDR3 length: 17; J gene: TRBJ2-7; CDR3 protein: CASSQERLAGGIDEQYF
V gene: TRBV25-1; CDR3 length: 14; J gene: TRBJ2-3; CDR3 protein: CASSDSGGIDTQYF
V gene: TRBV2; CDR3 length: 15; J gene: TRBJ1-5; CDR3 protein: CASSVHRGENQPQHF
V gene: TRBV14; CDR3 length: 13; J gene: TRBJ2-7; CDR3 protein: CASSQVQLGEQYF
V gene: TRBV6-6; CDR3 length: 14; J gene: TRBJ1-1; CDR3 protein: CASSHGTKETEAFF
V gene: TRBV19; CDR3 length: 15; J gene: TRBJ2-3; CDR3 protein: CASSSRQGSTDTQYF
V gene: TRBV28; CDR3 length: 12; J gene: TRBJ2-7; CDR3 protein: CATGGQVYEQYF
V gene: TRBV5-1; CDR3 length: 15; J gene: TRBJ2-7; CDR3 protein: CASSGSGRAMDEQYF
V gene: TRBV4-2; CDR3 length: 15; J gene: TRBJ1-5; CDR3 protein: CASSQDSDRVKPQHF
V gene: TRBV23-1; CDR3 length: 15; J gene: TRBJ2-7; CDR3 protein: CARSSEGQGNLRQYF
V gene: TRBV7-2; CDR3 length: 16; J gene: TRBJ2-7; CDR3 protein: CASSLVGMTASYEQYF
V gene: TRBV18; CDR3 length: 14; J gene: TRBJ2-7; CDR3 protein: CASSPGLRNYEQYF
V gene: TRBV27; CDR3 length: 14; J gene: TRBJ2-1; CDR3 protein: CASRGLAGMGEQFF
V gene: TRBV5-1; CDR3 length: 14; J gene: TRBJ2-5; CDR3 protein: CASSPGQGLETQYF
V gene: TRBV10-3; CDR3 length: 18; J gene: TRBJ1-5; CDR3 protein: CAISESGGGGHGGQPQHF
V gene: TRBV10-3; CDR3 length: 14; J gene: TRBJ1-1; CDR3 protein: CASRPGTGNTEAFF
V gene: TRBV7-2; CDR3 length: 13; J gene: TRBJ1-1; CDR3 protein: CASRSGQNTEAFF
V gene: TRBV19; CDR3 length: 14; J gene: TRBJ1-1; CDR3 protein: CASSLRDSLRRAFF
V gene: TRBV6-1; CDR3 length: 14; J gene: TRBJ1-2; CDR3 protein: CASSEALGEIGYTF
V gene: TRBV7-9; CDR3 length: 13; J gene: TRBJ2-7; CDR3 protein: CASSLGAQFEQYF
V gene: TRBV19; CDR3 length: 15; J gene: TRBJ2-3; CDR3 protein: CASTPSGNIADTQYF
V gene: TRBV27; CDR3 length: 19; J gene: TRBJ2-5; CDR3 protein: CASRPYPPHRTDIPETQYF
V gene: TRBV7-9; CDR3 length: 13; J gene: TRBJ1-1; CDR3 protein: CASSFAGGTEAFF
V gene: TRBV7-2; CDR3 length: 14; J gene: TRBJ2-7; CDR3 protein: CASSPGTHSYEQYF
V gene: TRBV5-1; CDR3 length: 14; J gene: TRBJ2-1; CDR3 protein: CASSQGQGNNEQFF
V gene: TRBV5-6; CDR3 length: 15; J gene: TRBJ1-5; CDR3 protein: CASSRGTGPNQPQHF
V gene: TRBV19; CDR3 length: 17; J gene: TRBJ2-3; CDR3 protein: CASSMPPSLAGVHTQYF
V gene: TRBV2; CDR3 length: 15; J gene: TRBJ2-2; CDR3 protein: CASSRLAGDTGELFF
V gene: TRBV11-2; CDR3 length: 14; J gene: TRBJ1-1; CDR3 protein: CASTNLGENTEAFF
V gene: TRBV2; CDR3 length: 12; J gene: TRBJ2-7; CDR3 protein: CASFQTFREQYF
V gene: TRBV6-1; CDR3 length: 14; J gene: TRBJ1-2; CDR3 protein: CASSEAKMYYGYTF
V gene: TRBV20-1; CDR3 length: 11; J gene: TRBJ2-1; CDR3 protein: CSARENREQFF
V gene: TRBV10-3; CDR3 length: 15; J gene: TRBJ1-1; CDR3 protein: CAISDQAAGNTEAFF